This TCR beta chain appears in the sequencing data of a study of blood T cell repertoires in COVID-19. Assay: immunoSEQ multiplex PCR; the TCRdb copy retains only in-frame clones and omits some. Of roughly 200,000 clones listed, about 87% are singletons. This CDR3 comprises 16 residues. Looked up from germline, CDR1 is LNHDA and CDR2 is SQIVND (reference sequence). With 3 bases clipped from V and 6 bases from J, the junction kept 9 bases outside the gene matches. The specimen was PBMCs or T cells enriched from blood (not recorded which). The receptor was derived from a woman under 40 who had recovered from COVID-19. The chain links TRBV19 to TRBJ2-1; 9 bases align to TRBD1. The CDR3 region is CASSILPGQGGNEQFF. CDR3 sequence (DNA): TGTGCCAGTAGTATTTTACCGGGACAGGGTGGCAATGAGCAGTTCTTC.